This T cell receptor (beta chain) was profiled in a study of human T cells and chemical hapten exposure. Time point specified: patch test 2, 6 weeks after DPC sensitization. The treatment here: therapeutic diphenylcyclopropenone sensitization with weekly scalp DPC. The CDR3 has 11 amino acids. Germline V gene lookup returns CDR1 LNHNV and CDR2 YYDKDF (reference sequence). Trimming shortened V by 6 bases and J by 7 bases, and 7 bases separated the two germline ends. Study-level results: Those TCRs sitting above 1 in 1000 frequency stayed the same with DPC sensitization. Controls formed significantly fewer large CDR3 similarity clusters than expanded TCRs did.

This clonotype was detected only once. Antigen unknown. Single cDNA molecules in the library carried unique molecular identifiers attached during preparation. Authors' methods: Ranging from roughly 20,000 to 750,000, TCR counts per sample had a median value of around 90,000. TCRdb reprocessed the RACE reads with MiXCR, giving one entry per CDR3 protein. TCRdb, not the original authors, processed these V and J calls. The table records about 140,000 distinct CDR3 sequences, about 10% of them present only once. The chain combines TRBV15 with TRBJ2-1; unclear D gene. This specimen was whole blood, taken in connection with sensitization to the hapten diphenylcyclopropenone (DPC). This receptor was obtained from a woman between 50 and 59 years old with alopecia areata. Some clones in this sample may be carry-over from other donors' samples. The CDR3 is CATSRANEQFF. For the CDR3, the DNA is TGTGCCACCAGTAGGGCGAATGAGCAGTTCTTC. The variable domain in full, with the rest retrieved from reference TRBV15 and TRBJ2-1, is DAMVIQNPRYQVTQFGKPVTLSCSQTLNHNVMYWYQQKSSQAPKLLFHYYDKDFNNEADTPDNFQSRRPNTSFCFLDIRSPGLGDTAMYLCATSRANEQFFGPGTRLTVL.